The 11 T cell receptor beta chains below all came from one sample that was sequenced in a study of blood T cells in healthy people across ages. Through a sample-barcoded 5' primer and a J-beta primer mix, a second PCR was run for about 6 to 11 cycles. From the 5' RACE reads, TCRdb called clonotypes with MiXCR, one entry per CDR3 protein. The data show 1.5 million to 2 million distinct CDR3 sequences, roughly 32% seen once. The sample taken for sequencing was blood. These receptors were taken from a woman aged 25 to 45 in good health.

This clonotype was seen at least ten times. This chain joins TRBV20-1 and TRBJ1-2; no clear D. The CDR3 totals 11 residues. The germline V and J ends were trimmed by 4 bases and 6 bases, with 9 bases remaining between them. Germline V lookup: CDR1 DFQATT, CDR2 SNEGSKA (reference sequence). The CDR3, as DNA: TGCAGTGCTACAAACTGGGATGGCTACACCTTC. It specifies CSATNWDGYTF.

This chain joins TRBV14 and TRBJ2-3, with 10 bases fitting TRBD2. CDR1 SGHDN and CDR2 FVKESK come from the germline V gene. This CDR3 has 18 amino acids. V was pared by 1 base and J by 0 bases, with 7 bases of the junction left unmatched. The CDR3 protein is CASSQASGRGPSTDTQYF. Here the CDR3 DNA reads TGTGCCAGCAGCCAAGCCAGCGGGAGGGGCCCTAGCACAGATACGCAGTATTTT.

This clonotype was detected a few times. V gene TRBV28 combines with J gene TRBJ2-7; 9 bases align to TRBD2. V was clipped by 8 bases and J by 3 bases; unmatched bases: 14. From germline, CDR1 is MDHEN and CDR2 SYDVKM. The length of the CDR3 is 16 residues. The CDR3 coding sequence is TGTGCCAGCGATGGAGCAAGGACTAGCGATCTCTACGAGCAGTACTTC. Protein product: CASDGARTSDLYEQYF.

The chain combines TRBV20-1 with TRBJ2-7; D is perhaps TRBD1 (6 bases). CDR3 length: 13 amino acids. V was cut by 3 bases and J by 0 bases, with 9 bases left in between. The germline V gene encodes CDR1 DFQATT and CDR2 SNEGSKA (reference sequence). This CDR3 reads CSASQGTSYEQYF. The CDR3 nucleotides are TGCAGTGCTAGTCAGGGGACCTCCTACGAGCAGTACTTC.

The chain joins TRBV27 to TRBJ1-2; 9 bases agree with TRBD1. Germline CDR1 MNHEY, CDR2 SMNVEV (reference sequence). This CDR3 comprises 13 residues. The V and J ends lost 6 bases and 8 bases, in that order; junction bases with no gene match: 7. CDR3 nucleotides: TGTGCCAGCAGGAACAGGGGGCAAGAAGGCTACACCTTC. This sequence encodes CASRNRGQEGYTF.

The rearrangement links TRBV27 to TRBJ2-3; D not certain. With 6 bases removed from V and 2 bases from J, the gap between germline ends came to 9 bases. The germline gives CDR1 MNHEY, CDR2 SMNVEV (reference sequence). The CDR3 is 13 residues long. As DNA, the CDR3 is TGTGCCAGCAGGGTAGACCTCACAGATACGCAGTATTTT. Translating gives CASRVDLTDTQYF.

J is TRBJ2-5 and V is TRBV20-1; 8 bases are shared with TRBD2. V shed 6 bases and J 0 bases; nucleotides not matched to a gene: 9. The CDR3 sequence is 15 residues long. Per the germline V gene, CDR1 is DFQATT and CDR2 is SNEGSKA (reference sequence). The chain's CDR3 is CSAQSGGGYQETQYF. The CDR3 DNA reads TGCAGTGCCCAGAGCGGGGGAGGTTACCAAGAGACCCAGTACTTC.

J is TRBJ2-6 and V is TRBV7-6, with 14 positions matching TRBD2. The V and J ends lost 7 bases and 4 bases, in that order; junction bases with no gene match: 6. The germline CDR1 and CDR2 sequences are SGHVS and FNYEAQ. There are 17 residues in the CDR3. In DNA, the CDR3 is TGTGCCAGCACCGGGACTAGCGGGAGATCCGGGGCCAACGTCCTGACTTTC. Translated, it gives CASTGTSGRSGANVLTF.

The chain is built from TRBV7-9 and TRBJ2-3; D is tentatively TRBD1 or TRBD2 (5 bases each). There are 14 residues in the CDR3. Trimming cost V 5 bases and J 1 base, with 10 bases left between them. Per the germline V gene, CDR1 is SEHNR and CDR2 is FQNEAQ (reference sequence). CDR3 bases: TGTGCCAGCAGCGAGGGGTCTGGCACAGATACGCAGTATTTT. This gives the protein CASSEGSGTDTQYF.

This clonotype was counted a few times. The chain carries TRBV28 and TRBJ2-1, with 14 nucleotides matching TRBD2. CDR1 is MDHEN and CDR2 is SYDVKM in the germline V gene. The CDR3 sequence is 15 residues long. Germline trimming cut 5 bases from V and 9 bases from J; bases unmatched to any gene: 6. The CDR3 reads CASSPGTSGSSEQFF. CDR3 nucleotides: TGTGCCAGCAGTCCGGGGACTAGCGGGAGCTCTGAGCAGTTCTTC.

The table lists this clonotype with a count of one. This rearrangement joins TRBV21-1 to TRBJ1-1. TRBV21-1 is annotated as a pseudogene. The CDR3 is 15 amino acids. CDR3 sequence: CASSLREVNNTEAFF. CDR3 in DNA: TGTGCCAGCAGCCTCCGGGAGGTGAATAACACTGAAGCTTTCTTT.